The present TCR beta chain was sequenced within a study of T cells in women clearing cervical HPV infection. Looking at the study overall: Case blood drawn at lesion detection; control blood after infection cleared. Findings and limits, study-wide: Associations may precede or follow infection; HPV-specific or memory T cells were not isolated.

HPV was found by MY09/MY11 PCR and dot-blot genotyping. Using immunoSEQ multiplex PCR, the repertoire was profiled, and TCRdb retains in-frame clones only, with some absent. This sample's table reports about 22,000 clones. CDR3 length equals 14 residues. The germline V gene encodes CDR1 SNHLY and CDR2 FYNNEI. V dropped 5 bases and J dropped 0 bases, with 10 bases sitting between them. Turning to this clone: The antigen is not known. The read ends 3 residues early relative to the CDR3; the germline J gene fills the gap.

Sequencing was done on a sample of blood buffy coat. The TCR originated in a woman between 18 and 70 years old with a cervical HPV16 infection that either progressed to CIN3+ or cleared (not recorded which). The chain recombines TRBV2 with TRBJ1-2; D possibly corresponds to TRBD1 (6 bases). This CDR3 is CASSRDNTNYGYTF. CDR3 DNA, as far as it was read: TGTGCCAGCAGTCGGGACAATACTAACTATGGC.